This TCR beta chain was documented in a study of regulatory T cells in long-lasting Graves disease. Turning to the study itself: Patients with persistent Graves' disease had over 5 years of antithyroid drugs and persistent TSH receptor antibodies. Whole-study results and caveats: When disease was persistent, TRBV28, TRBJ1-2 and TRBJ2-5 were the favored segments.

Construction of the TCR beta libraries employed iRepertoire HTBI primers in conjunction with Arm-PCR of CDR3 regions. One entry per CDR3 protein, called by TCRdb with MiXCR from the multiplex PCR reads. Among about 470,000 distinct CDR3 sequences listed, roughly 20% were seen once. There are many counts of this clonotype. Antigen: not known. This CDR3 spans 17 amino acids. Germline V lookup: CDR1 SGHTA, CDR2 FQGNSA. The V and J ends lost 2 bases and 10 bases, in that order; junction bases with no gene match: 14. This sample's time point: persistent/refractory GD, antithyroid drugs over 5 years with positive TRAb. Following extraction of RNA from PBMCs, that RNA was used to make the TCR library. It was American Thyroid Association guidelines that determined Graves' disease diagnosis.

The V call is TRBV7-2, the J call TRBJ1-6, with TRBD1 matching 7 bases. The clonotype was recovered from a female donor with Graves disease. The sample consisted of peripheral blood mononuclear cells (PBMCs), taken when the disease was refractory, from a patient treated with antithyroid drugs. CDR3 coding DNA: TGTGCCAGCAGCTTATTTTCCAAGACAGGGCCCGACTCACCCCTCCACTTT. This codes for CASSLFSKTGPDSPLHF. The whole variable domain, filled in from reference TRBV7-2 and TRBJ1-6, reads GAGVSQSPSNKVTEKGKDVELRCDPISGHTALYWYRQSLGQGLEFLIYFQGNSAPDKSGLPSDRFSAERTGGSVSTLTIQRTQQEDSAVYLCASSLFSKTGPDSPLHFGNGTRLTVT.